The 20 T cell receptor beta chains in this list originate from one sample, sequenced in a study of T cell changes during pregnancy in multiple sclerosis. Generated by immunoSEQ multiplex PCR, the TCRdb table keeps only in-frame clones and is missing some. The top ten clones hold about 12% of a sample with approximately 34,000 clones, 75% to 95% of them seen once. Sequencing was performed on CD8+ T cells from peripheral blood mononuclear cells, taken in the first trimester of pregnancy. The receptors come from a female donor with multiple sclerosis, enrolled in a pregnancy study.

The chain combines TRBV7-2 with TRBJ1-1; maybe TRBD1 (6 bases). There are 15 residues in the CDR3. V was shortened by 5 bases and J by 0 bases, with 13 bases between the two germline ends. CDR1 and CDR2 from the germline V gene are SGHTA and FQGNSA. CDR3 in DNA: TGTGCCAGCAGCCGCCCCAGGGGTTTGAACACTGAAGCTTTCTTT. Translating it yields CASSRPRGLNTEAFF.

In nucleotides, the CDR3 is TGCGCCAGCAGCCAAGATCGGACAGGGGGCTGGGACAATGAGCAGTTCTTC. Translating it yields CASSQDRTGGWDNEQFF. The V and J genes are TRBV4-3 and TRBJ2-1, with 11 bases lining up with TRBD1. The length of the CDR3 is 17 residues. Germline CDR1 and CDR2: LGHNA and YSLEER. With V trimmed by 0 bases and J by 5 bases, 6 bases remained unmatched.

The chain recombines TRBV27 with TRBJ2-5; tentatively, D is TRBD1 (5 bases). V was trimmed by 2 bases and J by 5 bases, leaving 15 bases between them. This CDR3 comprises 15 residues. Germline V gene lookup returns CDR1 MNHEY and CDR2 SMNVEV (reference sequence). CDR3 residues: CASSLTGAAWETQYF. Written as DNA, the CDR3 is TGTGCCAGCAGTTTAACTGGGGCAGCGTGGGAGACCCAGTACTTC.

This clone showed up many times. J is TRBJ1-1 and V is TRBV6-4; D remains ambiguous. The V gene's germline CDR1 is MRHNA and CDR2 SNTAGT. The CDR3 extends over 14 amino acids. V dropped 4 bases and J dropped 5 bases, with 14 bases sitting between them. CDR3 residues: CASSATADSTEAFF. The CDR3 DNA sequence: TGTGCCAGCAGTGCTACAGCGGATTCGACTGAAGCTTTCTTT.

A few counts support this clone. V and J are TRBV19 and TRBJ1-5, with D possibly being TRBD1 (5 bases). Trimming pared 2 bases from V and 4 bases from J, leaving 6 bases between. Germline CDR1 is LNHDA and CDR2 is SQIVND (reference sequence). This CDR3 has 13 residues. The CDR3 region is CASSISGNQPQHF. The CDR3 region has the DNA TGTGCCAGTAGTATATCAGGGAATCAGCCCCAGCATTTT.

V gene TRBV11-2 combines with J gene TRBJ2-1; TRBD2 matches 8 bases. Trimming cost V 5 bases and J 3 bases; bases outside gene matches: 15. The V gene's germline CDR1 is SGHAT and CDR2 FQNNGV. The CDR3 is 18 amino acids. CDR3 amino acids: CASSLFGGVASDYNEQFF. For the CDR3, the DNA is TGTGCCAGCAGCCTTTTCGGGGGGGTGGCTAGCGACTACAATGAGCAGTTCTTC.

This chain uses TRBV7-8 with TRBJ2-5, with TRBD2 identical over 8 bases. Losses at the gene ends were 7 bases for V and 5 bases for J; bases not matched to a gene: 9. The CDR3 runs 14 residues. CDR1 SGHVS and CDR2 FQNEAQ come from the germline V gene. CDR3 sequence: CASIGTSGAETQYF. CDR3 sequence (DNA): TGTGCCAGCATCGGGACTAGTGGGGCGGAGACCCAGTACTTC.

This chain links TRBV9 with TRBJ2-2, with D tentatively TRBD1 (5 bases). The CDR3 is 20 amino acids. The germline CDR1 and CDR2 sequences are SGDLS and YYNGEE. V lost 0 bases and J lost 3, with 24 bases in between. The CDR3 loop is CASSVVAPSSRQPDTGELFF. The CDR3 DNA sequence: TGTGCCAGCAGCGTAGTTGCCCCCTCGAGCCGACAGCCAGACACCGGGGAGCTGTTTTTT.

The chain is built from TRBV28 and TRBJ2-7, with no clear D. The CDR3 has 13 amino acids. The V gene lost 4 bases and the J gene lost 2 bases, with 9 bases spanning the gap. Germline lookup yields CDR1 MDHEN and CDR2 SYDVKM. In DNA form, the CDR3 reads TGTGCCAGCAGTTCCCTCCTAGCCTACGAGCAGTACTTC. The encoded protein is CASSSLLAYEQYF.

The J gene is TRBJ2-1, the V gene TRBV4-1, with 9 nucleotides matching TRBD2. Germline V gene lookup returns CDR1 MGHRA and CDR2 YSYEKL. Trimming removed 1 base from V and 5 bases from J; junction bases left unmatched: 3. The CDR3 is 15 amino acids. This CDR3 reads CASSQGTSEHNEQFF. As DNA, the CDR3 is TGCGCCAGCAGCCAAGGGACTAGCGAGCACAATGAGCAGTTCTTC.

CDR3 DNA sequence: TGTGCCAATATAGGGGTGGGCGAGCAGTACTTC. Its protein product is CANIGVGEQYF. The genes are TRBV2 and TRBJ2-7; maybe TRBD1 (5 bases). The CDR3 sequence is 11 residues long. V gave up 10 bases and J gave up 6 bases, with 13 bases separating them. Looked up from germline, CDR1 is SNHLY and CDR2 is FYNNEI. Based on the CDR3 plus reference TRBV2 and TRBJ2-7, the full variable domain is EPEVTQTPSHQVTQMGQEVILRCVPISNHLYFYWYRQILGQKVEFLVSFYNNEISEKSEIFDDQFSVERPDGSNFTLKIRSTKLEDSAMYFCANIGVGEQYFGPGTRLTVT.

The chain is built from TRBV27 and TRBJ2-7; 11 nucleotides align to TRBD1. After removal of 1 base from V and 1 base from J, the junction contained 3 bases not matched to a gene. This CDR3 spans 16 amino acids. Germline values: CDR1 MNHEY, CDR2 SMNVEV (reference sequence). CDR3 protein: CASSLLGTGGSYEQYF. As DNA, the CDR3 is TGTGCCAGCAGTTTATTAGGGACAGGGGGTTCCTACGAGCAGTACTTC.

The chain recombines TRBV27 with TRBJ2-1; 8 bases agree with TRBD2. Germline lookup yields CDR1 MNHEY and CDR2 SMNVEV (reference sequence). V was pared by 0 bases and J by 0 bases, with 4 bases of the junction left unmatched. The length of the CDR3 is 17 residues. CDR3 nucleotides: TGTGCCAGCAGTTTATCGGGCGGGGGGAGCTCCTACAATGAGCAGTTCTTC. Encoded protein: CASSLSGGGSSYNEQFF.

The V and J genes are TRBV4-3 and TRBJ2-1; the D is unclear. Germline V gives CDR1 LGHNA, CDR2 YSLEER. The CDR3 runs to 14 residues. Trimming removed 0 bases at V and 3 bases at J, with 6 bases between. The CDR3, as DNA: TGCGCCAGCAGCCAAGAAGAGTACTACAATGAGCAGTTCTTC. This codes for CASSQEEYYNEQFF.

The V gene is TRBV9, the J gene TRBJ2-1, with 11 bases identical to TRBD2. J gave up 7 bases and V 3 bases, and 3 bases lay outside the gene matches. There are 14 residues in the CDR3. Per the germline V gene, CDR1 is SGDLS and CDR2 is YYNGEE. The DNA for the CDR3 is TGTGCCAGCAGCGGTAGCGGGAGGGGGAATGAGCAGTTCTTC. It yields the protein CASSGSGRGNEQFF. The whole variable domain, remainder taken from reference TRBV9 and TRBJ2-1, is DSGVTQTPKHLITATGQRVTLRCSPRSGDLSVYWYQQSLDQGLQFLIQYYNGEERAKGNILERFSAQQFPDLHSELNLSSLELGDSALYFCASSGSGRGNEQFFGPGTRLTVL.

The V and J genes are TRBV28 and TRBJ2-1; 9 nucleotides align to TRBD2. The CDR3 runs to 18 residues. The germline V gene encodes CDR1 MDHEN and CDR2 SYDVKM. Germline trimming cut 5 bases from V and 4 bases from J; bases unmatched to any gene: 15. The CDR3 DNA sequence: TGTGCCAGCAGTCTGACTAGCGGCACCCTTAAATTATACAATGAGCAGTTCTTC. As protein: CASSLTSGTLKLYNEQFF.

This rearrangement joins TRBV7-6 to TRBJ1-5; D unclear. The CDR3 contains 14 residues. The V gene's germline CDR1 is SGHVS and CDR2 FNYEAQ. V lost 5 bases to trimming and J lost 8 bases, with 16 bases between them. CDR3 protein: CASSPSGNGEPQHF. The CDR3 DNA reads TGTGCCAGCAGCCCCTCGGGGAACGGGGAGCCCCAGCATTTT. Full variable domain (missing parts from reference TRBV7-6 and TRBJ1-5): GAGVSQSPRYKVTKRGQDVALRCDPISGHVSLYWYRQALGQGPEFLTYFNYEAQQDKSGLPNDRFSAERPEGSISTLTIQRTEQRDSAMYRCASSPSGNGEPQHFGDGTRLSIL.

V and J are TRBV5-5 and TRBJ2-7; D may be TRBD2 (6 bases). This CDR3 has 14 amino acids. V was pared by 4 bases and J by 0 bases, with 11 bases between. Germline-derived CDR1 and CDR2 are SGHKS and YYEKEE (reference sequence). The DNA for the CDR3 is TGTGCCAGCAGCACGGGACTTTCCTCCTACGAGCAGTACTTC. Amino acids: CASSTGLSSYEQYF.

The rearrangement uses TRBV6-5 and TRBJ1-1; no reliable D call. Germline assignment: CDR1 MNHEY and CDR2 SVGAGI. V was pared by 2 bases and J by 8 bases, with 9 bases between. The CDR3 contains 12 residues. The CDR3 reads CASSYGSSEAFF. The CDR3 nucleotides read TGTGCCAGCAGTTACGGCAGTTCCGAAGCTTTCTTT.

V gene TRBV14 combines with J gene TRBJ2-7; 7 bases agree with TRBD2. The CDR3 consists of 15 residues. Trimming removed 3 bases from V and 2 bases from J; junction bases left unmatched: 7. Germline lookup yields CDR1 SGHDN and CDR2 FVKESK. Here the CDR3 reads CASSQTGTTTYEQYF. In DNA form, the CDR3 reads TGTGCCAGCAGCCAGACCGGGACTACCACCTACGAGCAGTACTTC.